Listed here are 11 T cell receptor beta chains from one sample, sequenced in a study of blood T cell repertoires in COVID-19 (dated by TCRdb to the early 2020s). Libraries came from the immunoSEQ multiplex PCR assay. The source is immuneACCESS, and TCRdb retained only in-frame sequences with V and J called. Part of the clones is not carried over; for the studies checked, unresolved V genes explain less than half of this, and the remainder is unexplained. The sample contains 220,000 or so clones, 82% of them found a single time. In total, the top ten clones hold about 3.8% of the sample. The sample consisted of peripheral blood. These receptors were collected from a woman at least 80 years old with acute or convalescent COVID-19.

This rearrangement joins TRBV4-1 to TRBJ1-2; D not resolved. Germline CDR1 is MGHRA and CDR2 is YSYEKL. V was shortened by 5 bases and J by 3 bases, with 10 bases between the two germline ends. The CDR3 runs 13 residues. CDR3 amino acids: CASSSRGDYGYTF. The CDR3 DNA reads as TGCGCCAGCAGCTCGCGCGGGGACTATGGCTACACCTTC.

The V gene is TRBV30, the J gene TRBJ2-1; D uncertain. Trimming stripped 2 bases from V and 6 bases from J, with 20 bases between. This CDR3 is 16 amino acids long. In germline, CDR1 is GTSNPN, CDR2 SVGIG (reference sequence). The CDR3 reads CAWSPPIAQQINEQFF. The CDR3 DNA follows: TGTGCCTGGAGTCCGCCGATTGCCCAACAAATCAATGAGCAGTTCTTC.

This chain links TRBV9 with TRBJ2-1; 9 bases map to TRBD2. V dropped 4 bases and J dropped 8; count of bases not matched to a gene: 13. The CDR3 sequence is 16 residues long. Per the germline V gene, CDR1 is SGDLS and CDR2 is YYNGEE. DNA of the CDR3: TGTGCCAGCAGCCCTTACGGCGGGGGGGCCAACGATGAGCAGTTCTTC. This translates into CASSPYGGGANDEQFF.

The chain links TRBV19 to TRBJ1-1; no clear D. The V and J ends lost 8 bases and 2 bases respectively, with 15 bases between them. The germline gives CDR1 LNHDA, CDR2 SQIVND (reference sequence). The length of the CDR3 is 14 residues. The CDR3 loop reads CASRFPGFNTEAFF. In DNA form, the CDR3 reads TGTGCCAGTCGATTCCCGGGATTTAACACTGAAGCTTTCTTT.

The rearrangement links TRBV6-5 to TRBJ1-3; D is unresolved. This CDR3 spans 16 amino acids. The V and J ends lost 4 bases and 0 bases respectively, with 13 bases between them. The V gene's germline CDR1 is MNHEY and CDR2 SVGAGI. CDR3 coding DNA: TGTGCCAGCAGTTTGGGAGCAGCGCTCTCTGGAAACACCATATATTTT. It codes for CASSLGAALSGNTIYF.

This chain links TRBV19 with TRBJ1-5, with 7 bases aligning to TRBD1. The V and J ends lost 5 bases and 2 bases, in that order; junction bases with no gene match: 9. CDR3 length equals 16 residues. The V gene's germline CDR1 is LNHDA and CDR2 SQIVND (reference sequence). The CDR3 DNA reads as TGTGCCAGTAGTCCGTCGACAGGGAATGGCAATCAGCCCCAGCATTTT. It yields the protein CASSPSTGNGNQPQHF.

This clone was detected a few times. The J gene is TRBJ2-3, the V gene TRBV24-1; D may be TRBD2 (6 bases). Trimming took off 3 bases at V and 0 bases at J, with 12 bases between the two ends. Germline V gene sequence: CDR1 KGHDR, CDR2 SFDVKD. CDR3 length equals 16 residues. CDR3 amino acids: CATSDPGRKSTDTQYF. CDR3 in DNA: TGTGCCACCAGTGATCCAGGGAGGAAAAGCACAGATACGCAGTATTTT.

The chain recombines TRBV4-1 with TRBJ2-3, with TRBD2 as a possible D gene (7 bases). Per germline, CDR1 MGHRA and CDR2 YSYEKL. Trimming pared 0 bases from V and 0 bases from J, leaving 13 bases between. The CDR3 has 17 residues. This chain's CDR3 is CASSQDPGGGSTDTQYF. Written as DNA, the CDR3 is TGCGCCAGCAGCCAAGATCCGGGGGGCGGTAGCACAGATACGCAGTATTTT.

The chain employs TRBV7-8 and TRBJ1-1; 7 bases align to TRBD1. The CDR3 is 13 residues long. Germline V gene lookup returns CDR1 SGHVS and CDR2 FQNEAQ. V lost 4 bases, J lost 4 bases, and 3 bases stayed unmatched. The CDR3 sequence: CASSSDRVTEAFF. Here the CDR3 DNA reads TGTGCCAGCAGCTCAGACAGGGTCACTGAAGCTTTCTTT.

The chain joins TRBV2 to TRBJ2-1; 8 bases match TRBD2. Trimming at V came to 5 bases and at J to 11 bases, leaving 14 bases not matched to a gene. The CDR3 extends over 15 amino acids. CDR1 is SNHLY and CDR2 is FYNNEI in the germline V gene. In nucleotides, the CDR3 is TGTGCCAGCAGTTCCAGACTAGCGCCTCGTTTGAAGCAGTTCTTC. Protein: CASSSRLAPRLKQFF.

CDR3 DNA sequence: TGTGCCAGCAGTTTACAGGGGGCGGAGACCCAGTACTTC. Protein: CASSLQGAETQYF. The rearrangement uses TRBV27 and TRBJ2-5; 8 nucleotides agree with TRBD1. Germline CDR1 and CDR2: MNHEY and SMNVEV (reference sequence). The CDR3 contains 13 residues. After removal of 2 bases from V and 5 bases from J, the junction contained 1 base not matched to a gene.